This entry describes one T cell receptor beta chain. The sample is drawn from a study of blood T cell repertoires in COVID-19. Overall study: Specimens from acute and convalescent COVID-19 originated in the United States, Italy and Spain. The analysed material was cDNA or gDNA that came from T cells, B-cell-depleted T cells, or PBMCs.

V gave up 4 bases and J gave up 1 base, with 12 bases separating them. Germline values: CDR1 MNHNS, CDR2 SASEGT. This CDR3 has 15 residues. TCRdb's table, derived via immunoSEQ multiplex PCR, lists solely in-frame clones and lacks some. This sample has 150,000 or so clones, with over 80% found just once. The TCR was taken from a woman aged 70-85 years with acute or convalescent COVID-19. This chain links TRBV6-1 with TRBJ2-3; TRBD2 is a possible D gene (6 bases). The sequenced sample was peripheral blood. DNA of the CDR3: TGTGCCAGCAGTGTCCGGGACTCCGGCACAGATACGCAGTATTTT. Protein product: CASSVRDSGTDTQYF.